This T cell receptor beta chain was recovered during a study of blood T cell repertoires in COVID-19. Background on the study: Donors in the United States, Italy and Spain gave samples during acute or convalescent COVID-19. Sample material is recorded as cDNA or gDNA derived from T cells, B-cell-depleted T cells, or PBMCs.

CDR1 is MGHDK, CDR2 SYGVNS, per germline. V lost 4 bases and J 10 bases, leaving 11 bases between the germline ends. The CDR3 runs 13 residues. The table lists this clone with a few counts. Methods used by the authors: Amplification from reference gene primers served as the basis for estimated nucleated cell counts. The protocol was immunoSEQ multiplex PCR, while the TCRdb copy is restricted to in-frame clones and leaves out a portion. Clonal size and the V and J genes are those of that table, whereas D and trimming came from the DNA. Among 100,000 to 150,000 clones listed, 70% to 80% were seen once. This sequence was found in a man aged 40-50 years with active or convalescent COVID-19. The sequencing sample was made of peripheral blood. This chain joins TRBV25-1 and TRBJ1-6; D uncertain. The DNA for the CDR3 is TGTGCCAGCAGTGCCGTCTTCGAGTCACCCCTCCACTTT. The encoded protein is CASSAVFESPLHF.